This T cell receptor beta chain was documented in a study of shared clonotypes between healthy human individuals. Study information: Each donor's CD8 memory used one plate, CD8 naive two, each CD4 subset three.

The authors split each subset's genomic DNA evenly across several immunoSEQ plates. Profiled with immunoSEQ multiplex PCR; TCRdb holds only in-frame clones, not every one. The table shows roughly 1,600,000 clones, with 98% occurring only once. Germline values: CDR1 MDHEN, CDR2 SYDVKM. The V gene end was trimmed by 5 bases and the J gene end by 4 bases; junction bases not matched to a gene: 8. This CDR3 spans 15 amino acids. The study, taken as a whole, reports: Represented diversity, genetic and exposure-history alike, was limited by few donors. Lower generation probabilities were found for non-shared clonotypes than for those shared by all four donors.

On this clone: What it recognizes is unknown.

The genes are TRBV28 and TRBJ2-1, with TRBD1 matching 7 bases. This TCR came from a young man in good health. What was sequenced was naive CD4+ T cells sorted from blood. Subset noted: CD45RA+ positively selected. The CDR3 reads CASSDNRGQYNEQFF. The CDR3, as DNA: TGTGCCAGCAGTGACAACAGGGGACAATACAATGAGCAGTTCTTC.